This T cell receptor beta chain was identified in a study of Graves' ophthalmopathy and Graves' hyperthyroidism. After removal of 6 bases from V and 3 bases from J, the junction contained 5 bases not matched to a gene. The germline CDR1 and CDR2 sequences are MNHEY and SMNVEV (reference sequence). The length of the CDR3 is 15 residues. Regarding the study as a whole: Built on 13 signatures, a model told ophthalmopathy apart from stable hyperthyroidism with about 88% sensitivity and 81.08% specificity.

This clonotype was detected many times. Antigen unknown. CDR3 regions of TCR beta were amplified from RNA transcripts. HTBI-primed RT-PCR formed the first round, and a multiplex PCR formed the second. Each CDR3 protein is one row after TCRdb ran MiXCR on the multiplex PCR reads. This table holds hundreds of thousands of distinct CDR3 sequences, about 20% found once. The chain is built from TRBV27 and TRBJ2-7; 13 bases line up with TRBD2. This TCR was sampled from a woman aged 18-29 years with stable Graves' hyperthyroidism. Some clones in this sample may be carry-over from other donors' samples. The material sequenced was peripheral blood. The CDR3 loop reads CASRWTSGGVYEQYF. In DNA form, the CDR3 reads TGTGCCAGCAGATGGACTAGCGGGGGAGTCTACGAGCAGTACTTC.